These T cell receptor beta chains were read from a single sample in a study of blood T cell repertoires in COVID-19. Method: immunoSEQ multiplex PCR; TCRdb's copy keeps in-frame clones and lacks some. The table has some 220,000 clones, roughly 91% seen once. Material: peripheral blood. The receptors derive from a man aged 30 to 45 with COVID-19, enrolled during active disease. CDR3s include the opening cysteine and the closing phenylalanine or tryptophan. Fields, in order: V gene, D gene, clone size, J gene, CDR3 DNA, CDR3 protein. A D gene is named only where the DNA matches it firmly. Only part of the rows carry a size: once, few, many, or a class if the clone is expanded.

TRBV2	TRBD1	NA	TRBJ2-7	TGTGCCAGCAGTGAAGTTGGACAGGGGGATTACGAGCAGTACTTC	CASSEVGQGDYEQYF
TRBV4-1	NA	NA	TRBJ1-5	TGCGCCAGCAGCCAAGGTCTAGGCCAGCCCCAGCATTTT	CASSQGLGQPQHF
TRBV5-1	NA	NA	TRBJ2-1	TGCGCCAGCAGAGCAGGCTCCTACAATGAGCAGTTCTTC	CASRAGSYNEQFF
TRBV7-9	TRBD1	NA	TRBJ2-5	TGTGCCAGCAGCCCGACTCCGGGACAGGCAGAAGAGACCCAGTACTTC	CASSPTPGQAEETQYF
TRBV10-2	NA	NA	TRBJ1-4	TGCGCCAGCAAGGGCGGGGACTCCAATGAAAAACTGTTTTTT	CASKGGDSNEKLFF
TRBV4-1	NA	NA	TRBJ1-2	TGCGCCAGCAGCCAAGCAGGGGCGAGTGGCTACACCTTC	CASSQAGASGYTF
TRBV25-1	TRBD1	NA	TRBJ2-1	TGTGCCAGCAGTGGCGATCTTTGGACAGGAGGCAATGAGCAGTTCTTC	CASSGDLWTGGNEQFF
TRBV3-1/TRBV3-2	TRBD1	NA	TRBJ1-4	TGTGCCAGCAGCCAATTGGACAGGACTAATGAAAAACTGTTTTTT	CASSQLDRTNEKLFF
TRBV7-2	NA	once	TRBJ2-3	TGTGCCAGCAGCCCAGGGTTTAGCACAGATACGCAGTATTTT	CASSPGFSTDTQYF
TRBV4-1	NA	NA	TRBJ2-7	TGCGCCAGCAGCCCGAATCTGAGTTGGAGCTCCTACGAGCAGTACTTC	CASSPNLSWSSYEQYF
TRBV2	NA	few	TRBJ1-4	TGTGCCAGCAGTGAAGACAGTGCCTTTAATGAAAAACTGTTTTTT	CASSEDSAFNEKLFF
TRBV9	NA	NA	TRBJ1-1	TGTGCCAGCAGCGTGGCCACGATCGCGAACACTGAAGCTTTCTTT	CASSVATIANTEAFF
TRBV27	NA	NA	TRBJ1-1	TGTGCCAGCAGCCCCCCTTCGAGCGCTGAAGCTTTCTTT	CASSPPSSAEAFF
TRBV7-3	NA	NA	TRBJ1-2	TGTGCCAGCAGCCTAGAGGGGGGGTATGGCTACACCTTC	CASSLEGGYGYTF
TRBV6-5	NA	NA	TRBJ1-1	TGTGCCAGCAGTAACGGGTTCACTGAAGCTTTCTTT	CASSNGFTEAFF
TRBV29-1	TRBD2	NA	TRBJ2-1	TGCAGCGCCCGGGGGGGGAGCTCCTACAATGAGCAGTTCTTC	CSARGGSSYNEQFF
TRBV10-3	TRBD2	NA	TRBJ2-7	TGTGCCATCAGTGAGGGTAGCGGGGGCTCCTACGAGCAGTACTTC	CAISEGSGGSYEQYF
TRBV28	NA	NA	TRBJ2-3	TGTGCCAGCAGTATCCCTGTGGCGGGGGCCCAAGGGGGGGATACGCAGTATTTT	CASSIPVAGAQGGDTQYF
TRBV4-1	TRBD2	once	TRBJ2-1	TGCGCCAGCAGCCAAGTAGCGGGGGAAGGGCAGTTCTTC	CASSQVAGEGQFF
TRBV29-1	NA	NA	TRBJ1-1	TGCAGCGTAAAGACCGGGACAACAAGCACTGAAGCTTTCTTT	CSVKTGTTSTEAFF
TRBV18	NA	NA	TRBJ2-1	TGTGCCAGCTCACCACCGGGCACTTACAATGAGCAGTTCTTC	CASSPPGTYNEQFF
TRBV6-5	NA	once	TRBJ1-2	TGTGCCAGCAGTTACTCGGGAGAGAGTGGCTACACCTTC	CASSYSGESGYTF
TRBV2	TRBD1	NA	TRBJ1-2	TGTGCCAGCACCCCCGGACAGGGACATGGCTACACCTTC	CASTPGQGHGYTF
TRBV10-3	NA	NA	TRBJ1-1	TGTGCCATCAGTGTCGGGGGACGGTACACTGAAGCTTTCTTT	CAISVGGRYTEAFF
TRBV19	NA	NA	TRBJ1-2	TGTGCCAGTAGTAAACGAGGGTCGGGGTATGACTATGGCTACACCTTC	CASSKRGSGYDYGYTF
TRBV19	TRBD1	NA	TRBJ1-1	TGTGCCAGTATGGGACAGATCTTCGAACGAGCTTTCTTT	CASMGQIFERAFF
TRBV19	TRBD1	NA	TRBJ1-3	TGTGCCAGTAGTCTCCACAGGGGGCAAGTTGGAAACACCATATATTTT	CASSLHRGQVGNTIYF
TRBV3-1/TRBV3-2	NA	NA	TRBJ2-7	TGTGCCAGCAGCCACACATCCTACGAGCAGTACTTC	CASSHTSYEQYF
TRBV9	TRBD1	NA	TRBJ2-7	TGTGCCAGCAGCGGAACAGGGGATCTGGCCTACGAGCAGTACTTC	CASSGTGDLAYEQYF
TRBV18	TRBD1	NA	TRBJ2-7	TGTGCCAGCTCCCCGGGACAGGTAACCTACGAGCAGTACTTC	CASSPGQVTYEQYF
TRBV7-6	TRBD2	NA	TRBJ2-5	TGTGCCAGCAGCTTTGCTAGCGGAATCCAAGAGACCCAGTACTTC	CASSFASGIQETQYF
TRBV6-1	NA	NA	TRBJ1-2	TGTGCCAGCAGTGAAGAGTATCGGACAGCTAACTATGGCTACACCTTC	CASSEEYRTANYGYTF
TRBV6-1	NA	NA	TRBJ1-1	TGTGCCAGCAGTGAAGTAGCGAAGTACGCTGAAGCTTTCTTT	CASSEVAKYAEAFF
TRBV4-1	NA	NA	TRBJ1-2	TGCGCCAGCAGCCAAGAAGACAGGCCTAACTATGGCTACACCTTC	CASSQEDRPNYGYTF
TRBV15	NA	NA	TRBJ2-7	TGTGCCACACGGGATAGGGAGGACTACGAGCAGTACTTC	CATRDREDYEQYF
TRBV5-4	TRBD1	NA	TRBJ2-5	TGTGCCAGCAGCAGGCAAACAGGGGCACAAGAGACCCAGTACTTC	CASSRQTGAQETQYF
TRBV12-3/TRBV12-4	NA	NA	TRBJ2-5	TGTGCCAGCAGTTTGAGTAGGGAGGAGACCCAGTACTTC	CASSLSREETQYF
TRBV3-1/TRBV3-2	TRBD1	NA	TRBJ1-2	TGTGCCAGCAGCCTGTCGACAGGGGGATATGGCTACACCTTC	CASSLSTGGYGYTF
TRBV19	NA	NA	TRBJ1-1	TGTGCCAGTAGTATTAGGGCGGGGAGGGGCACTGAAGCTTTCTTT	CASSIRAGRGTEAFF
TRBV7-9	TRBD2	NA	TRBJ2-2	TGTGCCAGCAGCTTAACCATCCTAGCGGGGGGCTTTCCCGGGGAGCTGTTTTTT	CASSLTILAGGFPGELFF
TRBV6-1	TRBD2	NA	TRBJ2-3	TGTGCCAGCAGTGAAGGTAGCGGGGGGGAAACAGATACGCAGTATTTT	CASSEGSGGETDTQYF
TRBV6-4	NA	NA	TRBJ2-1	TGTGCCAGCAGCAACAGGGTAAGCGATTACAATGAGCAGTTCTTC	CASSNRVSDYNEQFF
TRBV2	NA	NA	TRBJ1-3	TGTGCCAGCAGTGAACAGGGGAACTCTGGAAACACCATATATTTT	CASSEQGNSGNTIYF
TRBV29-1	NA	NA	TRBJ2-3	TGCAGCGTTTTCAGGGCAGATACGCAGTATTTT	CSVFRADTQYF
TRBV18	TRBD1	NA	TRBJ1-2	TGTGCCAGCTCACGGGGACAGGGGGCGGACTATGGCTACACCTTC	CASSRGQGADYGYTF
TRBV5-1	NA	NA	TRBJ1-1	TGCGCCAGCATGACCAGGGGTGGCACTGAAGCTTTCTTT	CASMTRGGTEAFF
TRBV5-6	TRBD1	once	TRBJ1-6	TGTGCCAGCAGCCGGGGGACAGGGAATTCACCCCTCCACTTT	CASSRGTGNSPLHF
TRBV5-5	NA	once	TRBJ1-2	TGTGCCAGCAGCCGCAGGGCAGCCTCTGGGGGCTACACCTTC	CASSRRAASGGYTF
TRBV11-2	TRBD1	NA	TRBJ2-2	TGTGCCAGCAGCGACGGTGGACAGGGGGCCGGGGAGCTGTTTTTT	CASSDGGQGAGELFF
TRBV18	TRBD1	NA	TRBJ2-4	TGTGCCAGCTCCCGACAGGGGGCGAACAATGCCAAAAACATTCAGTACTTC	CASSRQGANNAKNIQYF
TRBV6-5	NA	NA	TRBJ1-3	TGTGCCAGCCGCTCGGGGGAGACGGGAAACACCATATATTTT	CASRSGETGNTIYF
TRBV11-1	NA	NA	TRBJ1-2	TGTGCCAGCAGCTTGGGGGGAACAGCCGGCTACACCTTC	CASSLGGTAGYTF